A single T cell receptor (beta chain) is shown here with its context. Its antigen is still unknown. This sample is part of a study of T cell responses to AZD1222 COVID-19 vaccine. Trimming pared 5 bases from V and 4 bases from J, leaving 14 bases between. This CDR3 has 14 residues. Germline lookup yields CDR1 SEHNR and CDR2 FQNEAQ (reference sequence). TCRdb keeps only in-frame clones here, not all; method: immunoSEQ multiplex PCR. This sample has approximately 150,000 clones, with about 91% found just once. Study outcomes and limitations: Unmutated variant regions reportedly attract nearly half of all spike-specific TCRs. Donors skewed white British and female; clonal diversity was possibly underestimated.

Sequences were derived from peripheral blood, sampled on day 0 of MenACWY control vaccination. The TCR was taken from an adult in good health. This chain connects TRBV7-9 to TRBJ1-2, with D maybe TRBD1 (6 bases). The CDR3 region is CASSLPAGAYGYTF. In nucleotides, the CDR3 is TGTGCCAGCAGCCTCCCCGCAGGGGCCTATGGCTACACCTTC.